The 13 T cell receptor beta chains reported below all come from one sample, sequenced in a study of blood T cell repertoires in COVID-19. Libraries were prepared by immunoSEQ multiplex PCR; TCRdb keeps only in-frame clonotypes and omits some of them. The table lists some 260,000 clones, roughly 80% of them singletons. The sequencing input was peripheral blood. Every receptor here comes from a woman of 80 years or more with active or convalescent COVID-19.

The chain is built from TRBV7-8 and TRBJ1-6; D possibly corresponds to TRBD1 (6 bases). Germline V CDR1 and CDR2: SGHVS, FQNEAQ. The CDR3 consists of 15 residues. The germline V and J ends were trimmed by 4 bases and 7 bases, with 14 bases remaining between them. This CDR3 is CASSSRTVLNSPLHF. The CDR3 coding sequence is TGTGCCAGCAGCTCTAGGACAGTACTAAATTCACCCCTCCACTTT.

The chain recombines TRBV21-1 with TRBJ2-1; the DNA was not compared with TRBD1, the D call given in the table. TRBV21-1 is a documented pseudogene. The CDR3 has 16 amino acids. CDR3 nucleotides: TGTGCCAGCAGCGCCCGAGGACAGGGGAAGTTCAATGAGCAGTTCTTC. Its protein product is CASSARGQGKFNEQFF.

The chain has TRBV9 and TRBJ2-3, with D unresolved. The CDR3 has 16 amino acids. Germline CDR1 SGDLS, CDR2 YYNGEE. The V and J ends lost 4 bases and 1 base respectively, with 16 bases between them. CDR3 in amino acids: CASSIQPGPGTDTQYF. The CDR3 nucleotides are TGTGCCAGCAGCATACAACCGGGTCCTGGCACAGATACGCAGTATTTT.

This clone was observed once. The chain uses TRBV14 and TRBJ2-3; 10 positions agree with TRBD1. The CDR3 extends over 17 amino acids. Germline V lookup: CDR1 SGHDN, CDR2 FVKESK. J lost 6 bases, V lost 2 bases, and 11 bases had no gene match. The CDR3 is CASSQSFAGTGEDTQYF. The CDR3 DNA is TGTGCCAGCAGCCAATCCTTCGCCGGGACAGGGGAGGATACGCAGTATTTT.

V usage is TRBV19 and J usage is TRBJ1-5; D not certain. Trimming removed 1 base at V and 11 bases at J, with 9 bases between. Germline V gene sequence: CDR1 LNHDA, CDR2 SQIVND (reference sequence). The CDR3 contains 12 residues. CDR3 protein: CASSIGSPAQHF. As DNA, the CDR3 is TGTGCCAGTAGTATAGGTTCCCCGGCCCAGCATTTT.

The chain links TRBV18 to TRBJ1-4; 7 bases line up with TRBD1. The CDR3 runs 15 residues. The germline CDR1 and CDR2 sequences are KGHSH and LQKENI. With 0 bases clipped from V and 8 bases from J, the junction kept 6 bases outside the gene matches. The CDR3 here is CASSPPTGTREKLFF. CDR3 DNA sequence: TGTGCCAGCTCACCACCGACAGGGACTCGGGAAAAACTGTTTTTT. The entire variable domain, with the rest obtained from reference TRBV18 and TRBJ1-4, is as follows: NAGVMQNPRHLVRRRGQEARLRCSPMKGHSHVYWYRQLPEEGLKFMVYLQKENIIDESGMPKERFSAEFPKEGPSILRIQQVVRGDSAAYFCASSPPTGTREKLFFGSGTQLSVL.

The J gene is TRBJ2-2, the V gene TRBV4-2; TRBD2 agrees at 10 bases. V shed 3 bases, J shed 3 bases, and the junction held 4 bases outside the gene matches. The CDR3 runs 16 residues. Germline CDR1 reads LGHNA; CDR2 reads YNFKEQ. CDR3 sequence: CASSQRTSGHTGELFF. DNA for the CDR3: TGTGCCAGCAGCCAGAGGACTAGCGGCCACACCGGGGAGCTGTTTTTT.

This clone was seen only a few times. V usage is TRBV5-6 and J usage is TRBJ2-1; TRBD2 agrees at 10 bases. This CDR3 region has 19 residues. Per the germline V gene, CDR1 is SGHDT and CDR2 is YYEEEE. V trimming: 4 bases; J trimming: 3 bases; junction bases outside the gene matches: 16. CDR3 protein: CASSAEGRLAGGVYNEQFF. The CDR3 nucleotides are TGTGCCAGCAGCGCCGAGGGACGATTAGCGGGGGGAGTCTACAATGAGCAGTTCTTC.

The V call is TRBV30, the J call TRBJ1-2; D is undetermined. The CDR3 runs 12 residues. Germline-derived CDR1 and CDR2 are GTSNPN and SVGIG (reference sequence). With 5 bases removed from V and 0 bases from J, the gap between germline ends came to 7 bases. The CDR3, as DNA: TGTGCCTGGGACAAAACTAACTATGGCTACACCTTC. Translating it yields CAWDKTNYGYTF.

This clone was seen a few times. CDR3 sequence (DNA): TGCGCCAGCAGCTTGGGACAGGGGGCAGAGACCCAGTACTTC. Translating it yields CASSLGQGAETQYF. The chain recombines TRBV5-1 with TRBJ2-5; 10 bases fit TRBD1. This CDR3 comprises 14 residues. Trimming at V came to 0 bases and at J to 4 bases, leaving 0 bases not matched to a gene. Per the germline V gene, CDR1 is SGHRS and CDR2 is YFSETQ. Filled out from reference TRBV5-1 and TRBJ2-5, the complete variable domain reads KAGVTQTPRYLIKTRGQQVTLSCSPISGHRSVSWYQQTPGQGLQFLFEYFSETQRNKGNFPGRFSGRQFSNSRSEMNVSTLELGDSALYLCASSLGQGAETQYFGPGTRLLVL.

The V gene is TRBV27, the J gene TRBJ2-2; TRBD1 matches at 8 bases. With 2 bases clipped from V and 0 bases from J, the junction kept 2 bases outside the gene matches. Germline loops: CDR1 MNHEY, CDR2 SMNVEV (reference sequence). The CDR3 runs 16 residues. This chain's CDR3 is CASSLAQGANTGELFF. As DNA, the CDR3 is TGTGCCAGCAGTTTAGCACAGGGGGCGAACACCGGGGAGCTGTTTTTT.

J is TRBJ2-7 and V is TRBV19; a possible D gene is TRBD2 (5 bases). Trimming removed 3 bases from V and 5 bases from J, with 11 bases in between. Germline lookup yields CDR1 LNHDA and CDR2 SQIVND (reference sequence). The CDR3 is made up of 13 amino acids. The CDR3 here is CASSMRAGDEQYF. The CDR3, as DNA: TGTGCCAGTAGTATGCGGGCAGGCGACGAGCAGTACTTC.

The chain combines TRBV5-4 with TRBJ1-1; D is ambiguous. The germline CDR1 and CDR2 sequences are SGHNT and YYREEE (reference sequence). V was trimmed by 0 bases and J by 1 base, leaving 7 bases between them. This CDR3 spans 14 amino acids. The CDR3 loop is CASSLDARNTEAFF. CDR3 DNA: TGTGCCAGCAGCTTGGATGCGAGGAACACTGAAGCTTTCTTT.